What follows are 25 T cell receptor beta chains derived from one specimen sequenced in a study of CD8+ T cells in alopecia areata listed by TCRdb under 2018. Library construction relied on the immunoSEQ multiplex PCR assay. RNA was extracted from all samples and reverse transcribed into cDNA as template for TCR sequencing. TCRdb limited this immuneACCESS table to in-frame rearrangements with V and J called. A share of clones is missing; checked studies link under half to unresolved V genes, and the rest is unexplained. In all, the sample holds about 110,000 clones, and 50% to 70% of those were seen once. The ten largest clones take up about 23% of the sample. Sequencing input: NKG2D-low CD8+ T cells sorted from blood. The cell subset or site label, as the study defines it: sorted CD8+ NKG2D-low blood T cells. These receptors all come from a human donor with alopecia areata.

The rearrangement joins TRBV5-1 to TRBJ2-7; the D is unclear. The CDR3 consists of 12 residues. In germline, CDR1 is SGHRS, CDR2 YFSETQ. Trimming left V 4 bases short and J 4 bases short, with 9 bases between. CDR3 loop: CASSPPAYEQYF. The CDR3 DNA reads as TGCGCCAGCAGCCCCCCGGCATACGAGCAGTACTTC.

This clone has only a few counts. V is TRBV29-1 and J is TRBJ2-3; 10 bases fit TRBD2. The V gene end was trimmed by 6 bases and the J gene end by 3 bases; junction bases not matched to a gene: 9. Germline V CDR1 and CDR2: SQVTM, ANQGSEA. This CDR3 has 15 residues. The DNA for the CDR3 is TGCAGCGTAGCCGGGACTAGCGAAAGAACAGATACGCAGTATTTT. Translation: CSVAGTSERTDTQYF.

Points on this clone: This same CDR3 is encoded by further DNA sequences in the sample. The CDR3 reads CASSQVGVYEQYF. As DNA, the CDR3 is TGCGCCAGCAGCCAAGTCGGCGTATACGAGCAGTACTTC. This rearrangement joins TRBV4-1 to TRBJ2-7; D is undetermined. V shed 1 base and J shed 4 bases, with 8 bases lying between them. Germline V CDR1 and CDR2: MGHRA, YSYEKL. This CDR3 spans 13 amino acids.

This sequence joins TRBV7-9 and TRBJ2-7; a weak D match, TRBD1 (6 bases). This CDR3 is 16 amino acids long. Trimming cost V 6 bases and J 3 bases, with 21 bases left between them. From germline, CDR1 is SEHNR and CDR2 FQNEAQ (reference sequence). The CDR3 region is CASSPLNREVSYEQYF. CDR3 nucleotides: TGTGCCAGCAGTCCCCTAAACAGGGAAGTGAGCTACGAGCAGTACTTC.

The table lists this clone with a few counts. The J gene is TRBJ2-3, the V gene TRBV27; TRBD1 aligns across 8 bases. V dropped 6 bases and J dropped 2; count of bases not matched to a gene: 4. This CDR3 has 14 residues. Germline V gene lookup returns CDR1 MNHEY and CDR2 SMNVEV (reference sequence). Here the CDR3 reads CASSRTGSTDTQYF. CDR3 in DNA: TGTGCCAGCAGCAGGACAGGGTCCACAGATACGCAGTATTTT.

The chain employs TRBV5-1 and TRBJ2-7; 7 nucleotides match TRBD2. V was clipped by 4 bases and J by 2 bases; unmatched bases: 6. Germline loops: CDR1 SGHRS, CDR2 YFSETQ. This CDR3 spans 14 amino acids. The CDR3 DNA sequence: TGCGCCAGCAGCGCGTCTAGCGGAGCCTACGAGCAGTACTTC. This encodes CASSASSGAYEQYF.

The chain combines TRBV9 with TRBJ2-7; no clear D gene. Looked up from germline, CDR1 is SGDLS and CDR2 is YYNGEE. This CDR3 region has 13 residues. V was trimmed by 4 bases and J by 3 bases, leaving 11 bases between them. In nucleotides, the CDR3 is TGTGCCAGCAGCTCGGACGGAAACTACGAGCAGTACTTC. It encodes CASSSDGNYEQYF. The variable domain in full, completed from reference TRBV9 and TRBJ2-7, reads DSGVTQTPKHLITATGQRVTLRCSPRSGDLSVYWYQQSLDQGLQFLIQYYNGEERAKGNILERFSAQQFPDLHSELNLSSLELGDSALYFCASSSDGNYEQYFGPGTRLTVT.

This chain links TRBV11-2 with TRBJ2-1; 7 bases are shared with TRBD2. V was clipped by 1 base and J by 6 bases; unmatched bases: 6. Germline CDR1 and CDR2: SGHAT and FQNNGV. This CDR3 is built from 15 residues. The CDR3 sequence: CASSLAAGEGNEQFF. The CDR3 region has the DNA TGTGCCAGCAGCTTAGCTGCGGGAGAGGGCAATGAGCAGTTCTTC. The full variable domain, its missing parts supplied by reference TRBV11-2 and TRBJ2-1, is EAGVAQSPRYKIIEKRQSVAFWCNPISGHATLYWYQQILGQGPKLLIQFQNNGVVDDSQLPKDRFSAERLKGVDSTLKIQPAKLEDSAVYLCASSLAAGEGNEQFFGPGTRLTVL.

This clone was detected only once. The J gene is TRBJ2-1, the V gene TRBV9; D is perhaps TRBD2 (6 bases). V gave up 4 bases and J gave up 0 bases, with 20 bases separating them. CDR1 and CDR2 (germline): SGDLS, YYNGEE. The CDR3 loop spans 18 amino acids. The CDR3 loop reads CASSTPLAAGPSYNEQFF. As DNA, the CDR3 is TGTGCCAGCAGCACTCCCTTAGCAGCGGGTCCCTCCTACAATGAGCAGTTCTTC.

This clone came up a few times. V usage is TRBV29-1 and J usage is TRBJ1-1; no clear D. The CDR3 runs to 12 residues. Trimming left V 4 bases short and J 8 bases short, with 14 bases between. Germline lookup yields CDR1 SQVTM and CDR2 ANQGSEA. CDR3 in amino acids: CSVGVTTSEAFF. In DNA, the CDR3 is TGCAGCGTTGGGGTTACCACGTCGGAAGCTTTCTTT. The complete variable domain, with remaining parts taken from reference TRBV29-1 and TRBJ1-1, reads SAVISQKPSRDICQRGTSLTIQCQVDSQVTMMFWYRQQPGQSLTLIATANQGSEATYESGFVIDKFPISRPNLTFSTLTVSNMSPEDSSIYLCSVGVTTSEAFFGQGTRLTVV.

CDR3 region: CASSYSIGSEQYF. CDR3 bases: TGTGCCAGCAGTTACTCGATCGGGTCCGAGCAGTACTTC. The chain uses TRBV6-5 and TRBJ2-7; D call uncertain. V was pared by 0 bases and J by 6 bases, with 9 bases between. The CDR3 length is 13 residues. Looked up from germline, CDR1 is MNHEY and CDR2 is SVGAGI.

This clone was counted a few times. This chain uses TRBV25-1 with TRBJ2-7; TRBD1 is a possible D gene (5 bases). Looked up from germline, CDR1 is MGHDK and CDR2 is SYGVNS. The CDR3 length is 11 residues. Trimming removed 6 bases from V and 5 bases from J, with 8 bases in between. The CDR3, as DNA: TGTGCCAGCAGCCAGGGTAACGAGCAGTACTTC. Its translation: CASSQGNEQYF.

This clone came up many times. The chain carries TRBV28 and TRBJ1-5; 7 bases line up with TRBD1. The CDR3 runs to 14 residues. V lost 3 bases and J lost 7; bases outside the gene matches: 6. Germline-derived CDR1 and CDR2 are MDHEN and SYDVKM. DNA for the CDR3: TGTGCCAGCAGTTTCGGACAGGCGGGACAGCCCCAGCATTTT. This translates into CASSFGQAGQPQHF.

As to this clone: A read error is possible here, since a much larger clone lies one base away. CDR3 bases: TGCGCCCGCACTCCCCTCTCACAGACGAGCTCCTACAATGAGCAGTTCTTC. This translates into CARTPLSQTSSYNEQFF. The chain joins TRBV10-1 to TRBJ2-1; no reliable D call. The CDR3 sequence is 17 residues long. Germline V gives CDR1 WNHNN, CDR2 SYGVQD (reference sequence). V lost 11 bases, J lost 0 bases, and 23 bases lay in between.

The chain has TRBV13 and TRBJ1-1; unclear D gene. The CDR3 sequence is 12 residues long. Germline V gene data show CDR1 as PRHDT and CDR2 as FYEKMQ (reference sequence). V lost 6 bases and J 8 bases, leaving 13 bases between the germline ends. The CDR3, as DNA: TGTGCCAGCAGACTCCAGATGGGCGAAGCTTTCTTT. This translates into CASRLQMGEAFF.

V is TRBV7-9 and J is TRBJ2-1, with D perhaps TRBD2 (5 bases). Germline CDR1 SEHNR, CDR2 FQNEAQ (reference sequence). There are 15 residues in the CDR3. V dropped 10 bases and J dropped 6 bases, with 22 bases sitting between them. The CDR3, as DNA: TGTGCCACACGGCGGGCGAGTTTAGGCATCAATGAGCAGTTCTTC. It encodes CATRRASLGINEQFF.

This clone has only a few counts. V and J are TRBV19 and TRBJ2-7; 7 positions agree with TRBD2. The length of the CDR3 is 14 residues. The V gene end was trimmed by 4 bases and the J gene end by 2 bases; junction bases not matched to a gene: 5. In germline, CDR1 is LNHDA, CDR2 SQIVND (reference sequence). The CDR3 coding sequence is TGTGCCAGTAGTACCAAAAGCGGGACCTACGAGCAGTACTTC. Translated: CASSTKSGTYEQYF.

The rearrangement joins TRBV27 to TRBJ2-7, with a weak D call TRBD1 (5 bases). This CDR3 region has 13 residues. The V gene lost 3 bases and the J gene lost 7 bases, with 13 bases spanning the gap. Germline assignment: CDR1 MNHEY and CDR2 SMNVEV (reference sequence). The CDR3 spells CASSFGSSGEQYF. The CDR3 nucleotides read TGTGCCAGCAGTTTTGGCTCTTCAGGGGAGCAGTACTTC.

The rearrangement uses TRBV2 and TRBJ2-7; TRBD2 might be the D (5 bases). Germline V lookup: CDR1 SNHLY, CDR2 FYNNEI. The CDR3 covers 14 residues. Trimming pared 8 bases from V and 4 bases from J, leaving 18 bases between. For the CDR3, the DNA is TGTGCCAGCCCTTCTAGCAGAGATCCTTACGAGCAGTACTTC. Its protein is CASPSSRDPYEQYF.

This clone appeared a few times. The gene calls are TRBV4-1 and TRBJ2-1; D not certain. CDR3 length: 12 residues. Germline CDR1 reads MGHRA; CDR2 reads YSYEKL. V was cut by 3 bases and J by 8 bases, with 8 bases left in between. The CDR3 sequence: CASSQTTHEQFF. In nucleotides, the CDR3 is TGCGCCAGCAGCCAGACGACCCATGAGCAGTTCTTC.

This clone occurred once. The rearrangement joins TRBV7-9 to TRBJ2-1; D not certain. The germline gives CDR1 SEHNR, CDR2 FQNEAQ (reference sequence). Trimming left V 7 bases short and J 6 bases short, with 13 bases between. This CDR3 region has 13 residues. CDR3 sequence: CASTGDLSNEQFF. For the CDR3, the DNA is TGTGCCAGCACCGGAGACTTGTCCAATGAGCAGTTCTTC.

The genes are TRBV9 and TRBJ2-7; 8 nucleotides match TRBD2. V shed 4 bases and J 5 bases; nucleotides not matched to a gene: 11. The germline V gene encodes CDR1 SGDLS and CDR2 YYNGEE. The CDR3 has 15 amino acids. The CDR3 DNA reads as TGTGCCAGCAGCACAGACCAGCGGGAGAACAACGAGCAGTACTTC. This gives the protein CASSTDQRENNEQYF.

This clone was detected a few times. The chain employs TRBV29-1 and TRBJ1-5; D gene uncertain. CDR3 size: 14 residues. V dropped 4 bases and J dropped 4 bases, with 14 bases sitting between them. CDR1 and CDR2 (germline): SQVTM, ANQGSEA. This CDR3 reads CSVGSGLKNQPQHF. CDR3 coding DNA: TGCAGCGTTGGATCCGGATTAAAGAATCAGCCCCAGCATTTT.

The gene calls are TRBV13 and TRBJ2-1; D possibly matches TRBD1 or TRBD2 (5 bases each). V gave up 5 bases and J gave up 9 bases, with 14 bases separating them. CDR3 length: 13 amino acids. CDR1 and CDR2 from the germline V gene are PRHDT and FYEKMQ (reference sequence). CDR3 nucleotides: TGTGCCAGCAGCCAAGGGACGGTGGGTGAGCAGTTCTTC. Translation: CASSQGTVGEQFF.

The chain is built from TRBV28 and TRBJ1-5; no clear D gene. CDR1 is MDHEN, CDR2 SYDVKM, per germline. The CDR3 totals 15 residues. V was pared by 5 bases and J by 6 bases, with 17 bases between. Here the CDR3 reads CASSADYSDPQPQHF. The CDR3 nucleotides are TGTGCCAGCAGTGCGGACTACTCAGATCCTCAGCCCCAGCATTTT.